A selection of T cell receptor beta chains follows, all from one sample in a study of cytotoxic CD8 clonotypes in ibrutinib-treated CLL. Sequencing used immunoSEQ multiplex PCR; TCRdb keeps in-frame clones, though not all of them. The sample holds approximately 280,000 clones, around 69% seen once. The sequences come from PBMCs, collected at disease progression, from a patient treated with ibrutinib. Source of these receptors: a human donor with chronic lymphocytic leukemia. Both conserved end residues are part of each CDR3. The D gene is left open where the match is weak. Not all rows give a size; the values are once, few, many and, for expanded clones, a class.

cdr3_nt: TGTGCCAGCAGTCACGACAGGGGGCTTTCCCCCCTCCACTTT; cdr3_aa: CASSHDRGLSPLHF; clone_size: -; d_call: TRBD1; j_call: TRBJ1-6; v_call: TRBV6-6
cdr3_nt: TGTGCCAGCAGCGTAGTTGGGGGTTACAATTCACCCCTCCACTTT; cdr3_aa: CASSVVGGYNSPLHF; clone_size: once; d_call: -; j_call: TRBJ1-6; v_call: TRBV9
cdr3_nt: TGTGCCAGCGAATCGGGGAACACCAGGGAGCTGTTTTTT; cdr3_aa: CASESGNTRELFF; clone_size: once; d_call: -; j_call: TRBJ2-2; v_call: TRBV28
cdr3_nt: TGTGCCATCAGGGGGCCCGACAGGGAGGATTATGGCTACACCTTC; cdr3_aa: CAIRGPDREDYGYTF; clone_size: -; d_call: TRBD1; j_call: TRBJ1-2; v_call: TRBV10-3
cdr3_nt: TGTGCCAGCAGTTACTCGTATCAAGTGCCCAACTATGGCTACACCTTC; cdr3_aa: CASSYSYQVPNYGYTF; clone_size: -; d_call: -; j_call: TRBJ1-2; v_call: TRBV6-5
cdr3_nt: TGCGCCAGCAGCTTGGAGCCCGGGACAGTTTCCTACGAGCAGTACTTC; cdr3_aa: CASSLEPGTVSYEQYF; clone_size: few; d_call: TRBD1; j_call: TRBJ2-7; v_call: TRBV5-1
cdr3_nt: TGTGCCAGCAGGAGGACAGCGTATGGCTACACCTTC; cdr3_aa: CASRRTAYGYTF; clone_size: few; d_call: -; j_call: TRBJ1-2; v_call: TRBV6-5
cdr3_nt: TGTGCCAGCAGCTTAGGTCCTCCGGGTTGTAATCAGCCCCAGCATTTT; cdr3_aa: CASSLGPPGCNQPQHF; clone_size: -; d_call: -; j_call: TRBJ1-5; v_call: TRBV11-3
cdr3_nt: TGTGCCACGGCGTGGGACTTAGATTCACCCCTCCACTTT; cdr3_aa: CATAWDLDSPLHF; clone_size: -; d_call: -; j_call: TRBJ1-6; v_call: TRBV19
cdr3_nt: TGTGCCAGCAGCTCCTCGCGGACTAGCACCCCCTACGAGCAGTACTTC; cdr3_aa: CASSSSRTSTPYEQYF; clone_size: -; d_call: TRBD2; j_call: TRBJ2-7; v_call: TRBV5-8
cdr3_nt: TGTGCCACCCGCGTGGCGAACACCGGGGAGCTGTTTTTT; cdr3_aa: CATRVANTGELFF; clone_size: -; d_call: -; j_call: TRBJ2-2; v_call: TRBV10-3
cdr3_nt: TGTGCCAGCAGCAACGACAAAGCCAAAAACATTCAGTACTTC; cdr3_aa: CASSNDKAKNIQYF; clone_size: -; d_call: -; j_call: TRBJ2-4; v_call: TRBV13
cdr3_nt: TGCGCCAGCAGTGAGAAGCGGGGGGACAATGAGCAGTTCTTC; cdr3_aa: CASSEKRGDNEQFF; clone_size: -; d_call: TRBD2; j_call: TRBJ2-1; v_call: TRBV10-1
cdr3_nt: TGTGCTAGTGCCCCTGGTCAACTAAGCACAGATACGCAGTATTTT; cdr3_aa: CASAPGQLSTDTQYF; clone_size: -; d_call: -; j_call: TRBJ2-3; v_call: TRBV12-5
cdr3_nt: TGTGCCAGCAGGAACGCGGACGGGGAGACCCAGTACTTC; cdr3_aa: CASRNADGETQYF; clone_size: -; d_call: -; j_call: TRBJ2-5; v_call: TRBV6-5
cdr3_nt: TGTGCCAGCAGCGCCCGAAGCGGGGGGCTTTACGAGCAGTACTTC; cdr3_aa: CASSARSGGLYEQYF; clone_size: -; d_call: TRBD2; j_call: TRBJ2-7; v_call: TRBV9
cdr3_nt: TGTGCCAGCAGTTACTCTGCAGGGGTGGCCACTGAAGCTTTCTTT; cdr3_aa: CASSYSAGVATEAFF; clone_size: -; d_call: -; j_call: TRBJ1-1; v_call: TRBV6-5
cdr3_nt: TGTGCCAGCAGCTTATCTCGGGAGCAGTACTTC; cdr3_aa: CASSLSREQYF; clone_size: few; d_call: -; j_call: TRBJ2-7; v_call: TRBV11-2
cdr3_nt: TGTGCCAGCAGCACCACTAGCGGATCCTACGAGCAGTACTTC; cdr3_aa: CASSTTSGSYEQYF; clone_size: -; d_call: TRBD2; j_call: TRBJ2-7; v_call: TRBV7-2
cdr3_nt: TGTGCCAGTAGTCAAGGGCAGGGTGCCGGGGAGCTGTTTTTT; cdr3_aa: CASSQGQGAGELFF; clone_size: -; d_call: -; j_call: TRBJ2-2; v_call: TRBV19
cdr3_nt: TGTGCCAGCAGCCACCCGGGGGGCAACTATGGCTACACCTTC; cdr3_aa: CASSHPGGNYGYTF; clone_size: -; d_call: -; j_call: TRBJ1-2; v_call: TRBV21-1
cdr3_nt: TGTGCCAGCAGACGGACGGCTAGCGTGCAGCCCCAGCATTTT; cdr3_aa: CASRRTASVQPQHF; clone_size: -; d_call: -; j_call: TRBJ1-5; v_call: TRBV28